The 20 T cell receptor beta chains given below trace back to one sample, sequenced in a study of blood T cell repertoires in COVID-19. Here immunoSEQ multiplex PCR was the method, and the copy in TCRdb shows in-frame clones only, minus some. The sample contains over 150,000 clones, around 77% of which appear only once. Sequenced material: peripheral blood. The receptors come from a man between 65 and 79 years old with acute or convalescent COVID-19.

The chain combines TRBV5-1 with TRBJ2-5, with 7 bases lining up with TRBD1. CDR1 is SGHRS and CDR2 is YFSETQ in the germline V gene. The CDR3 runs to 14 residues. With 3 bases clipped from V and 1 base from J, the junction kept 3 bases outside the gene matches. The CDR3 is CASSSWTGQETQYF. The CDR3 nucleotides read TGCGCCAGCAGCTCCTGGACAGGCCAAGAGACCCAGTACTTC. Full variable domain (remainder filled in from reference TRBV5-1 and TRBJ2-5): KAGVTQTPRYLIKTRGQQVTLSCSPISGHRSVSWYQQTPGQGLQFLFEYFSETQRNKGNFPGRFSGRQFSNSRSEMNVSTLELGDSALYLCASSSWTGQETQYFGPGTRLLVL.

The chain uses TRBV29-1 and TRBJ2-1, with TRBD2 identical over 11 bases. Germline lookup yields CDR1 SQVTM and CDR2 ANQGSEA. V gave up 6 bases and J gave up 7 bases; unmatched junction bases: 8. This CDR3 contains 14 residues. For the CDR3, the DNA is TGCAGCGTAGATACTAGCGGGAGTTTAAATGAGCAGTTCTTC. It is translated as CSVDTSGSLNEQFF.

The rearrangement uses TRBV10-3 and TRBJ1-2; D perhaps matches TRBD1 (6 bases). Germline CDR1 and CDR2: ENHRY and SYGVKD. CDR3 length: 13 residues. V lost 5 bases and J lost 4, with 11 bases in between. The chain's CDR3 is CAISPGQSYGYTF. The CDR3 DNA reads TGTGCCATCAGTCCCGGACAGAGCTATGGCTACACCTTC.

This chain uses TRBV7-3 with TRBJ2-3; D call uncertain. The CDR3 is 15 amino acids. Germline values: CDR1 SGHTA, CDR2 FQGTGA. Trimming took 5 bases from V and 2 from J, leaving 14 bases between them. The CDR3 here is CASSLTDSSTDTQYF. CDR3 sequence (DNA): TGTGCCAGCAGCCTGACTGATTCCTCCACAGATACGCAGTATTTT.

CDR3 sequence: CASSYTESGELFF. CDR3 in DNA: TGTGCCAGCAGCTACACGGAGTCCGGGGAGCTGTTTTTT. V is TRBV9 and J is TRBJ2-2; D not resolved. CDR3 length: 13 residues. Looked up from germline, CDR1 is SGDLS and CDR2 is YYNGEE. V was shortened by 4 bases and J by 6 bases, with 10 bases between the two germline ends.

This chain connects TRBV12-3 or TRBV12-4 to TRBJ2-7, with D uncertain. This CDR3 is built from 12 residues. Trimming left V 1 base short and J 5 bases short, with 6 bases between. The CDR3 loop reads CASSLVSHEQYF. The CDR3 DNA follows: TGTGCCAGCAGTTTAGTATCCCACGAGCAGTACTTC.

This CDR3 is CATHGNTEAFF. The CDR3, as DNA: TGTGCCACTCACGGTAACACTGAAGCTTTCTTT. The chain combines TRBV28 with TRBJ1-1; D not certain. CDR1 is MDHEN and CDR2 is SYDVKM in the germline V gene. The CDR3 length is 11 residues. The V and J ends lost 10 bases and 2 bases respectively, with 8 bases between them.

This clone appeared a few times. V gene TRBV29-1 combines with J gene TRBJ1-2, with 8 bases fitting TRBD1. With 6 bases clipped from V and 4 bases from J, the junction kept 7 bases outside the gene matches. The CDR3 is 13 residues long. CDR1 and CDR2 (germline): SQVTM, ANQGSEA. The CDR3, as DNA: TGCAGCGTGGACTTGGACAGGGTCTATGGCTACACCTTC. The encoded protein is CSVDLDRVYGYTF. Full variable domain (outside the CDR3, taken from reference TRBV29-1 and TRBJ1-2): SAVISQKPSRDICQRGTSLTIQCQVDSQVTMMFWYRQQPGQSLTLIATANQGSEATYESGFVIDKFPISRPNLTFSTLTVSNMSPEDSSIYLCSVDLDRVYGYTFGSGTRLTVV.

The gene calls are TRBV18 and TRBJ1-1, with D perhaps matching TRBD1 (5 bases). Germline CDR1 is KGHSH and CDR2 is LQKENI. Trimming took off 0 bases at V and 6 bases at J, with 14 bases between the two ends. The length of the CDR3 is 15 residues. CDR3 protein: CASSPPRQGGPEAFF. DNA for the CDR3: TGTGCCAGCTCACCACCGAGGCAGGGAGGCCCTGAAGCTTTCTTT. The whole variable domain, filled in from reference TRBV18 and TRBJ1-1, reads NAGVMQNPRHLVRRRGQEARLRCSPMKGHSHVYWYRQLPEEGLKFMVYLQKENIIDESGMPKERFSAEFPKEGPSILRIQQVVRGDSAAYFCASSPPRQGGPEAFFGQGTRLTVV.

The rearrangement links TRBV7-6 to TRBJ1-1; D gene ambiguous. Trimming took 5 bases from V and 1 from J, leaving 8 bases between them. The CDR3 length is 13 residues. CDR1 and CDR2 from the germline V gene are SGHVS and FNYEAQ. Here the CDR3 reads CASSASRNTEAFF. For the CDR3, the DNA is TGTGCCAGCAGCGCCTCCAGGAACACTGAAGCTTTCTTT.

The rearrangement joins TRBV28 to TRBJ2-2; 11 bases line up with TRBD2. Unmatched junction bases numbered 2, after V lost 1 base and J lost 4 bases. Per germline, CDR1 MDHEN and CDR2 SYDVKM. The CDR3 length is 16 residues. CDR3: CASSLLAGGLTGELFF. The CDR3 DNA reads TGTGCCAGCAGTTTATTAGCGGGGGGGCTCACCGGGGAGCTGTTTTTT.

This chain connects TRBV3-1 (or the pseudogene TRBV3-2) to TRBJ2-3; 8 bases align to TRBD2. V dropped 0 bases and J dropped 2; count of bases not matched to a gene: 10. CDR1 and CDR2 (germline): LGHDT, YNNKEL (reference sequence). This CDR3 spans 18 amino acids. The CDR3 loop reads CASSQERPKAGATDTQYF. The CDR3, as DNA: TGTGCCAGCAGCCAAGAACGTCCAAAAGCGGGAGCCACAGATACGCAGTATTTT.

The V and J genes are TRBV18 and TRBJ2-5; D remains ambiguous. Per germline, CDR1 KGHSH and CDR2 LQKENI. The CDR3 has 12 residues. V was shortened by 2 bases and J by 5 bases, with 6 bases between the two germline ends. CDR3 nucleotides: TGTGCCAGCTCACCAGAGAGGGAGACCCAGTACTTC. Protein: CASSPERETQYF.

V and J are TRBV7-9 and TRBJ1-2; no clear D gene. This CDR3 spans 12 amino acids. Trimming cost V 8 bases and J 0 bases, with 7 bases left between them. The V gene's germline CDR1 is SEHNR and CDR2 FQNEAQ (reference sequence). The CDR3 region is CASGGANYGYTF. CDR3 bases: TGTGCCAGCGGCGGGGCTAACTATGGCTACACCTTC.

The chain combines TRBV27 with TRBJ1-5; TRBD1 might be the D (5 bases). This CDR3 region has 12 residues. The V gene's germline CDR1 is MNHEY and CDR2 SMNVEV (reference sequence). The V end lost 8 bases, the J end lost 6 bases, and 11 bases lay between the germline ends. The DNA for the CDR3 is TGTGCCAGCTCGGGGGTAGGTCAGCCCCAGCATTTT. This encodes CASSGVGQPQHF.

V usage is TRBV12-3 or TRBV12-4 and J usage is TRBJ2-7; tentatively, D is TRBD1 (6 bases). V lost 2 bases to trimming and J lost 6 bases, with 8 bases between them. The CDR3 sequence is 12 residues long. CDR3 sequence (DNA): TGTGCCAGCAGTTTAAAACAGGGCGAGCAGTACTTC. Protein sequence: CASSLKQGEQYF.

The rearrangement uses TRBV9 and TRBJ2-2; 8 nucleotides agree with TRBD2. Germline V CDR1 and CDR2: SGDLS, YYNGEE. V dropped 0 bases and J dropped 4; count of bases not matched to a gene: 5. This CDR3 is 16 amino acids long. The CDR3 spells CASSVDTSGSTGELFF. The CDR3 coding sequence is TGTGCCAGCAGCGTAGATACCAGCGGGAGCACCGGGGAGCTGTTTTTT.

This chain links TRBV18 with TRBJ2-7, with a tentative D call TRBD1 (5 bases). Trimming stripped 3 bases from V and 5 bases from J, with 14 bases between. Germline CDR1 and CDR2: KGHSH and LQKENI. There are 14 residues in the CDR3. Written as DNA, the CDR3 is TGTGCCAGCTCACCGACTTCAGGGTCCGACGAGCAGTACTTC. This codes for CASSPTSGSDEQYF.

The chain has TRBV6-5 and TRBJ2-2, with D possibly being TRBD2 (6 bases). CDR3 length: 16 residues. The V end was cut by 2 bases, the J end by 2 bases, with 12 bases between. Germline values: CDR1 MNHEY, CDR2 SVGAGI. The CDR3 bases are TGTGCCAGCAGTTACACCGGGACTCTTAACACCGGGGAGCTGTTTTTT. The encoded protein is CASSYTGTLNTGELFF.

The rearrangement joins TRBV5-6 to TRBJ2-7; 9 bases agree with TRBD1. The germline V gene has CDR1 SGHDT and CDR2 YYEEEE. The ends lost 3 bases at V and 6 bases at J; junction bases unmatched: 10. The length of the CDR3 is 15 residues. The DNA for the CDR3 is TGTGCCAGCAGCTATGACAGGGGGAGGGCTTCCGAGCAGTACTTC. Translated: CASSYDRGRASEQYF.